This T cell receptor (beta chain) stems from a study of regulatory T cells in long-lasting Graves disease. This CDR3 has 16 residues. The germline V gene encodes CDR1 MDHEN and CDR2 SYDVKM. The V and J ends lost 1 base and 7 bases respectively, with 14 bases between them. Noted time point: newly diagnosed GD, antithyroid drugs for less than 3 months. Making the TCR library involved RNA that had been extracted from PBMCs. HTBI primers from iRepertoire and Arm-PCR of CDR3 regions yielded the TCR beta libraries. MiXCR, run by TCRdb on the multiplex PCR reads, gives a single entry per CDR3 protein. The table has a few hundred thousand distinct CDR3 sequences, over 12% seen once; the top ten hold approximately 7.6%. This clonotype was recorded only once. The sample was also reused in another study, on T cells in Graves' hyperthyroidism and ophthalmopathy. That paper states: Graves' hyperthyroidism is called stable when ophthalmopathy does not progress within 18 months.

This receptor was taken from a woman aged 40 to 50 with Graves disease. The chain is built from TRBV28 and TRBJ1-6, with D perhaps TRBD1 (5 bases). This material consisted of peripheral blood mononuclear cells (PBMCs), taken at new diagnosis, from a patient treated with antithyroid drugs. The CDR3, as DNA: TGTGCCAGCAGTTTATCCTGGGGGGGGAAGAATTCACCCCTCCACTTT. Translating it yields CASSLSWGGKNSPLHF.